A selection of T cell receptor beta chains follows, all from one sample in a study of blood T cell repertoires in COVID-19. Generated by immunoSEQ multiplex PCR, the TCRdb table keeps only in-frame clones and is missing some. The sample carries 250,000 or so clones, about 87% recorded once. Sequencing was performed on PBMCs or T cells enriched from blood (not recorded which). The source is a middle-aged woman with acute COVID-19. CDR3s include the opening cysteine and the closing phenylalanine or tryptophan. D genes are given only for firm matches. The listing skips clone size in some rows; elsewhere it reads once, few, many or a size class.

J | V | D | size | CDR3 | DNA
TRBJ1-2 | TRBV11-2 | TRBD1 | . | CASSSFDTPDRNYGYTF | TGTGCCAGCAGCTCGTTCGATACTCCGGACAGGAACTATGGCTACACCTTC
TRBJ1-6 | TRBV19 | . | . | CASSIGDILNSPLHF | TGTGCCAGTAGTATAGGGGACATTTTAAATTCACCCCTCCACTTT
TRBJ2-3 | TRBV5-4 | . | . | CAIRQAAHDTQYF | TGTGCCATCCGACAGGCTGCACACGATACGCAGTATTTT
TRBJ2-1 | TRBV6-2/TRBV6-3 | . | . | CASSYREYNEQFF | TGTGCCAGCAGTTACAGGGAGTACAATGAGCAGTTCTTC
TRBJ2-5 | TRBV19 | . | . | CASSQVLAARGTQYF | TGTGCCAGTTCCCAGGTCCTAGCCGCCCGAGGGACCCAGTACTTC
TRBJ1-1 | TRBV6-5 | TRBD1 | . | CASSYSTGTTPEAFF | TGTGCCAGCAGTTACTCGACAGGGACGACCCCTGAAGCTTTCTTT
TRBJ2-5 | TRBV30 | . | . | CAWSAPRGYQETQYF | TGTGCCTGGAGTGCCCCCAGGGGATACCAAGAGACCCAGTACTTC
TRBJ1-2 | TRBV6-1 | TRBD1 | . | CASSEARGLGGYTF | TGTGCCAGCAGTGAAGCAAGGGGGCTGGGTGGCTACACCTTC
TRBJ1-6 | TRBV6-5 | TRBD1 | . | CASTRQGANSPLHF | TGTGCCAGCACCCGGCAGGGGGCGAATTCACCCCTCCACTTT
TRBJ2-4 | TRBV2 | TRBD1 | . | CASSESTGGGGNIQYF | TGTGCCAGCAGTGAGAGTACAGGGGGAGGAGGAAACATTCAGTACTTC
TRBJ2-5 | TRBV9 | TRBD2 | . | CASSEGTSGRAAQETQYF | TGTGCCAGCAGCGAGGGGACTAGCGGGAGGGCTGCCCAGGAGACCCAGTACTTC
TRBJ2-3 | TRBV7-2 | . | . | CASSPSGRRGDTQYF | TGTGCCAGCAGCCCAAGTGGAAGGCGAGGAGATACGCAGTATTTT
TRBJ2-1 | TRBV27 | . | . | CASLDSKGYYNEQFF | TGTGCCAGCTTGGACAGCAAAGGATACTACAATGAGCAGTTCTTC
TRBJ2-1 | TRBV5-1 | . | . | CASSLAVGARNEQFF | TGCGCCAGCAGCTTGGCCGTGGGGGCGAGGAATGAGCAGTTCTTC
TRBJ2-3 | TRBV14 | . | . | CASSHGGGATDTQYF | TGTGCCAGCAGCCATGGTGGGGGGGCAACAGATACGCAGTATTTT
TRBJ1-6 | TRBV7-2 | . | few | CASSLGVGGSLNSPLHF | TGTGCCAGCAGCTTAGGGGTCGGCGGCAGCCTGAATTCACCCCTCCACTTT
TRBJ2-2 | TRBV7-2 | . | once | CASSPVAANTGELFF | TGTGCCAGCAGCCCCGTAGCGGCGAACACCGGGGAGCTGTTTTTT
TRBJ2-7 | TRBV4-1 | TRBD2 | . | CASSRLGQGLAGGSYEQYF | TGCGCCAGCAGCCGACTCGGACAGGGTTTAGCGGGGGGCTCCTACGAGCAGTACTTC
TRBJ2-1 | TRBV4-1 | . | . | CASSPINNEQFF | TGCGCCAGCAGCCCCATCAACAATGAGCAGTTCTTC
TRBJ1-1 | TRBV5-1 | . | few | CASTGTRTEAFF | TGCGCCAGCACCGGGACAAGGACTGAAGCTTTCTTT
TRBJ1-1 | TRBV7-9 | . | . | CASSPSLGGTEAFF | TGTGCCAGCAGCCCTAGTTTGGGGGGCACTGAAGCTTTCTTT
TRBJ2-7 | TRBV5-4 | TRBD2 | . | CASSLGVGREAYEQYF | TGTGCCAGCAGCTTGGGAGTCGGTCGGGAGGCCTACGAGCAGTACTTC
TRBJ1-6 | TRBV15 | . | once | CATSRVVGIGSSPLHF | TGTGCCACCAGCAGAGTGGTAGGGATTGGGAGTTCACCCCTCCACTTT
TRBJ1-2 | TRBV29-1 | TRBD1 | . | CSVDRAPSYGYTF | TGCAGCGTGGACAGGGCGCCCAGCTATGGCTACACCTTC
TRBJ2-2 | TRBV5-5 | . | once | CATVFKTLAQGGELFF | TGTGCCACCGTTTTCAAAACCCTAGCACAGGGCGGGGAGCTGTTTTTT
TRBJ1-3 | TRBV4-2 | . | . | CASSQDSPRTVSGNTIYF | TGTGCCAGCAGCCAAGACTCCCCGAGGACAGTCTCTGGAAACACCATATATTTT
TRBJ1-5 | TRBV19 | . | . | CASRALRGNQPQHF | TGTGCCAGCCGGGCCCTCAGGGGCAATCAGCCCCAGCATTTT
TRBJ2-7 | TRBV24-1 | TRBD1 | . | CATSEPGQGEGQYF | TGTGCCACCAGTGAGCCGGGACAGGGAGAGGGGCAGTACTTC
TRBJ2-3 | TRBV10-3 | TRBD1 | . | CAIRADRQSTDTQYF | TGTGCCATCAGGGCGGACAGGCAGAGCACAGATACGCAGTATTTT
TRBJ2-2 | TRBV9 | TRBD2 | . | CASSVLAGNTGELFF | TGTGCCAGCAGCGTTCTAGCGGGAAACACCGGGGAGCTGTTTTTT
TRBJ2-1 | TRBV9 | TRBD1 | . | CASSQSGQGVGEQFF | TGTGCCAGCAGCCAATCGGGACAGGGGGTGGGTGAGCAGTTCTTC
TRBJ1-2 | TRBV6-5 | . | . | CASGRAGYGYTF | TGTGCCAGCGGGAGGGCGGGCTATGGCTACACCTTC
TRBJ2-3 | TRBV5-4 | TRBD2 | . | CASSLDAGGLPDTQYF | TGTGCCAGCAGCTTGGATGCGGGAGGGCTCCCAGATACGCAGTATTTT
TRBJ2-2 | TRBV24-1 | . | . | CATSAAGAGTGELFF | TGTGCCACCAGTGCCGCGGGGGCGGGCACCGGGGAGCTGTTTTTT
TRBJ1-4 | TRBV5-1 | . | . | CASRPREGTLSTNEKLFF | TGCGCCAGCAGACCGAGGGAGGGGACCCTCTCAACTAATGAAAAACTGTTTTTT
TRBJ2-3 | TRBV5-6 | TRBD1 | once | CASSFSTGWTDTQYF | TGTGCCAGCAGCTTCTCGACAGGGTGGACAGATACGCAGTATTTT
TRBJ1-5 | TRBV5-6 | TRBD1 | . | CASSARTGGRGQPQHF | TGTGCCAGCAGCGCCAGGACAGGGGGTCGAGGTCAGCCCCAGCATTTT
TRBJ2-3 | TRBV5-1 | . | . | CASSSILSTDTQYF | TGCGCCAGCAGTAGCATCCTTAGCACAGATACGCAGTATTTT
TRBJ1-2 | TRBV7-2 | . | . | CASSLADRNYGYTF | TGTGCCAGCAGCTTAGCAGACAGGAACTATGGCTACACCTTC
TRBJ2-1 | TRBV19 | . | . | CASTPGVVDNEQFF | TGTGCCAGTACCCCCGGGGTAGTAGATAATGAGCAGTTCTTC
TRBJ1-1 | TRBV24-1 | TRBD1 | . | CATSRTGTTEAFF | TGTGCCACCAGCAGGACAGGGACCACTGAAGCTTTCTTT
TRBJ1-5 | TRBV2 | . | . | CASSEGRGKQPQHF | TGTGCCAGCAGTGAAGGGAGAGGAAAGCAGCCCCAGCATTTT
TRBJ2-3 | TRBV5-4 | . | . | CASSLQGSDTQYF | TGTGCCAGCAGCTTGCAGGGGTCGGATACGCAGTATTTT
TRBJ2-5 | TRBV18 | TRBD2 | . | CASSPPREGRETQYF | TGTGCCAGCTCACCACCGCGGGAGGGCCGGGAGACCCAGTACTTC